Listed here are 17 T cell receptor beta chains from one sample, sequenced in a study of T-cell reconstitution after alpha-beta-depleted transplantation in children. Construction of the TCRbeta library involved unique molecular identifiers. One entry per CDR3 protein results from TCRdb running MiXCR on the PCR reads. This table has roughly 350,000 distinct CDR3 sequences, around a tenth appearing once. The sequencing used PBMCs from the stem cell graft donor, collected from the stem cell graft. All receptors derive from a human donor who donated a stem cell graft to a child with acute lymphoblastic leukemia.

This clonotype came up a few times. This chain uses TRBV3-1 with TRBJ2-1, with TRBD1 as a possible D gene (5 bases). Germline-derived CDR1 and CDR2 are LGHDT and YNNKEL (reference sequence). Trimming took 1 base from V and 10 from J, leaving 11 bases between them. The CDR3 consists of 13 residues. In nucleotides, the CDR3 is TGTGCCAGCAGCCAAGTTCCCTGGGGCGAGCAGTTCTTC. Protein sequence: CASSQVPWGEQFF.

This clonotype has a handful of counts. The CDR3 nucleotides are TGTGCCAGCAGTTACTCGATGGATCAGCCCCAGCATTTT. As protein: CASSYSMDQPQHF. The genes are TRBV6-6 and TRBJ1-5; D gene ambiguous. This CDR3 spans 13 amino acids. Trimming left V 0 bases short and J 5 bases short, with 5 bases between. CDR1 MNHNY and CDR2 SVGAGI come from the germline V gene (reference sequence).

This clonotype was detected a few times. The V call is TRBV4-1, the J call TRBJ2-7; 11 positions match TRBD2. This CDR3 comprises 16 residues. In germline, CDR1 is MGHRA, CDR2 YSYEKL. The V gene end was trimmed by 0 bases and the J gene end by 11 bases; junction bases not matched to a gene: 12. The CDR3 region is CASSQEPRSLAGDKYF. Written as DNA, the CDR3 is TGCGCCAGCAGCCAAGAACCGAGATCACTAGCGGGGGATAAGTACTTC.

This clonotype was detected a few times. The chain has TRBV7-9 and TRBJ2-5; TRBD2 aligns across 8 bases. Germline V gives CDR1 SEHNR, CDR2 FQNEAQ (reference sequence). The CDR3 is made up of 15 amino acids. J gave up 3 bases and V 5 bases, and 8 bases lay outside the gene matches. The CDR3 reads CASSPIGRAEETQYF. DNA for the CDR3: TGTGCCAGCAGCCCCATCGGGAGGGCCGAAGAGACCCAGTACTTC.

This clonotype turned up a few times. The chain carries TRBV4-2 and TRBJ1-5; 7 nucleotides align to TRBD1. With 1 base clipped from V and 4 bases from J, the junction kept 4 bases outside the gene matches. Germline V gene data show CDR1 as LGHNA and CDR2 as YNFKEQ. The CDR3 is made up of 15 amino acids. The CDR3 region has the DNA TGTGCCAGCAGCCAAGGAACAGGGGAGAATCAGCCCCAGCATTTT. Translated, it gives CASSQGTGENQPQHF.

This clonotype showed up just a few times. The rearrangement links TRBV6-6 to TRBJ2-7, with D uncertain. V lost 2 bases to trimming and J lost 3 bases, with 8 bases between them. The germline gives CDR1 MNHNY, CDR2 SVGAGI (reference sequence). The CDR3 covers 13 residues. The CDR3 DNA follows: TGTGCCAGCAGTTACGCGGCCCTCTACGAGCAGTACTTC. Residues: CASSYAALYEQYF.

This clonotype has a handful of counts. The CDR3 bases are TGCGCCAGCAGCTTGGATCCGTCGACCGGCTCTGGGGCCAACGTCCTGACTTTC. Translation gives CASSLDPSTGSGANVLTF. The chain employs TRBV5-1 and TRBJ2-6; unclear D gene. This CDR3 is 18 amino acids long. CDR1 and CDR2 from the germline V gene are SGHRS and YFSETQ. With 0 bases removed from V and 0 bases from J, the gap between germline ends came to 13 bases.

This clonotype showed up many times. The chain is built from TRBV20-1 and TRBJ2-1; D remains ambiguous. With 5 bases removed from V and 11 bases from J, the gap between germline ends came to 16 bases. The germline V gene has CDR1 DFQATT and CDR2 SNEGSKA (reference sequence). The CDR3 extends over 12 amino acids. As DNA, the CDR3 is TGCAGTGCTGTTCTAGATGATAGAAAGCAGTTCTTC. Its translation: CSAVLDDRKQFF.

The chain couples TRBV7-2 to TRBJ2-7; 7 bases match TRBD2. There are 14 residues in the CDR3. Germline CDR1 and CDR2: SGHTA and FQGNSA. The ends lost 7 bases at V and 6 bases at J; junction bases unmatched: 12. CDR3 residues: CASTTGGRSGEQYF. As DNA, the CDR3 is TGTGCCAGCACCACTGGCGGGAGAAGTGGCGAGCAGTACTTC.

The chain combines TRBV7-9 with TRBJ2-7, with TRBD2 matching over 12 bases. CDR1 is SEHNR, CDR2 FQNEAQ, per germline (reference sequence). V shed 4 bases, J shed 4 bases, and the junction held 8 bases outside the gene matches. This CDR3 has 16 amino acids. CDR3 DNA sequence: TGTGCCAGCAGCTCCCCTGGACTAGCGGGAAATTACGAGCAGTACTTC. This translates into CASSSPGLAGNYEQYF.

Note on this clonotype: This clone may be a read error of a much larger clone one base away. J is TRBJ1-1 and V is TRBV4-3; D unclear. The CDR3 has 14 amino acids. Germline-derived CDR1 and CDR2 are LGHNA and YSLEER. Written as DNA, the CDR3 is TGCGCCAACAGCCAAGATTTTGCGAACACTGAAGCTTTCTTT. Protein sequence: CANSQDFANTEAFF.

The table lists this clonotype with a few counts. The V call is TRBV20-1, the J call TRBJ2-3; 8 bases match TRBD2. The CDR3 is 15 residues long. CDR1 and CDR2 (germline): DFQATT, SNEGSKA (reference sequence). The trim removed 3 bases at V and 0 bases at J, leaving 5 bases unmatched. CDR3: CSARSGGVSTDTQYF. The CDR3 DNA is TGCAGTGCTAGGTCCGGGGGGGTTAGCACAGATACGCAGTATTTT.

This clonotype was found many times. The chain carries TRBV28 and TRBJ2-1; 8 bases match TRBD2. CDR1 is MDHEN, CDR2 SYDVKM, per germline. CDR3 length: 17 amino acids. Trimming cost V 3 bases and J 0 bases; bases outside gene matches: 7. The CDR3 spells CASSFVLAGPSYNEQFF. The CDR3, as DNA: TGTGCCAGCAGTTTTGTTTTAGCGGGACCCTCCTACAATGAGCAGTTCTTC.

The chain carries TRBV7-2 and TRBJ2-7; possible D gene TRBD1, 5 bases. The V gene's germline CDR1 is SGHTA and CDR2 FQGNSA. V was cut by 5 bases and J by 6 bases, with 23 bases left in between. The CDR3 consists of 16 residues. The DNA of the CDR3 is TGTGCCAGCAGCCGCGAAGGGGTGGGGCTGGGTCCCGAGCAGTACTTC. Protein: CASSREGVGLGPEQYF. Supplemented by reference TRBV7-2 and TRBJ2-7, the full variable domain reads GAGVSQSPSNKVTEKGKDVELRCDPISGHTALYWYRQSLGQGLEFLIYFQGNSAPDKSGLPSDRFSAERTGGSVSTLTIQRTQQEDSAVYLCASSREGVGLGPEQYFGPGTRLTVT.

This clonotype has just a few counts. The rearrangement uses TRBV7-8 and TRBJ1-2; TRBD1 matches 7 bases. J lost 4 bases, V lost 3 bases, and 2 bases had no gene match. Germline V gives CDR1 SGHVS, CDR2 FQNEAQ. CDR3 length: 13 residues. CDR3 DNA: TGTGCCAGCAGCTTCGACAGGGTCTATGGCTACACCTTC. It codes for CASSFDRVYGYTF.

This clonotype has ten or more counts. The J gene is TRBJ1-5, the V gene TRBV6-2 or TRBV6-3; D is unclear. The CDR3 consists of 12 residues. Germline V gene sequence: CDR1 MNHEY, CDR2 SVGEGT. The V and J ends lost 5 bases and 4 bases respectively, with 6 bases between them. The CDR3: CASSPQNQPQHF. The CDR3 DNA is TGTGCCAGCAGTCCCCAGAATCAGCCCCAGCATTTT.

The table lists this clonotype with a few counts. The rearrangement uses TRBV5-6 and TRBJ2-7; 9 bases are a match to TRBD1. Trimming cost V 3 bases and J 5 bases; bases outside gene matches: 9. Germline values: CDR1 SGHDT, CDR2 YYEEEE. The CDR3 sequence is 15 residues long. In nucleotides, the CDR3 is TGTGCCAGCAGCTGGCCCGGACAGGGGATCAACGAGCAGTACTTC. It codes for CASSWPGQGINEQYF.